The rows below give T cell receptor beta chains drawn from one sample of a study of T cell changes during pregnancy in multiple sclerosis. Clones were sequenced by immunoSEQ multiplex PCR, and TCRdb holds only the in-frame ones, with some missing. The sample includes 39,000 or so clones, 90% of them seen just once. The sample consisted of CD8+ T cells from peripheral blood mononuclear cells, taken in the first trimester of pregnancy. The receptors were sampled from a female donor with multiple sclerosis, enrolled in a pregnancy study. Both conserved end residues are part of each CDR3. Each record gives: J gene, clone size, D gene, V gene, CDR3 protein, CDR3 DNA. A D gene is named only where the DNA matches it firmly. Size is stated for part of the rows, as once, few or many counts, or as a class when the clone is expanded.

j_gene: TRBJ2-1
abundance: NA
d_gene: NA
v_gene: TRBV2
CDR3aa: CASSARADWGFNEQFF
CDR3nt: TGTGCCAGCAGTGCGAGGGCGGATTGGGGATTCAATGAGCAGTTCTTC

j_gene: TRBJ2-7
abundance: once
d_gene: TRBD2
v_gene: TRBV19
CDR3aa: CASRNGLAGTYEQYF
CDR3nt: TGTGCCAGTAGAAATGGACTAGCGGGTACCTACGAGCAGTACTTC

j_gene: TRBJ2-3
abundance: NA
d_gene: NA
v_gene: TRBV10-1
CDR3aa: CASSARTDTQYF
CDR3nt: TGCGCCAGCAGTGCGCGGACAGATACGCAGTATTTT

j_gene: TRBJ1-2
abundance: few
d_gene: TRBD1
v_gene: TRBV7-9
CDR3aa: CASTREDRVKGYTF
CDR3nt: TGTGCCAGCACCCGAGAGGACAGGGTTAAAGGCTACACCTTC

j_gene: TRBJ2-1
abundance: NA
d_gene: NA
v_gene: TRBV14
CDR3aa: CASSHWGPYNEQFF
CDR3nt: TGTGCCAGCAGCCACTGGGGCCCGTACAATGAGCAGTTCTTC

j_gene: TRBJ2-3
abundance: NA
d_gene: NA
v_gene: TRBV2
CDR3aa: CASRPESSNTDTQYF
CDR3nt: TGTGCCAGCAGACCGGAGTCGTCTAACACAGATACGCAGTATTTT

j_gene: TRBJ1-2
abundance: NA
d_gene: NA
v_gene: TRBV15
CDR3aa: CATSRDGGAGYGYTF
CDR3nt: TGTGCCACCAGCAGAGATGGGGGGGCCGGCTATGGCTACACCTTC

j_gene: TRBJ2-7
abundance: NA
d_gene: NA
v_gene: TRBV5-1
CDR3aa: CASSLLDPRTHEQYF
CDR3nt: TGCGCCAGCAGCTTACTAGACCCCCGCACCCACGAGCAGTACTTC

j_gene: TRBJ2-1
abundance: NA
d_gene: TRBD2
v_gene: TRBV13
CDR3aa: CASSPRGLAGENEQFF
CDR3nt: TGTGCCAGCAGCCCTCGAGGACTAGCGGGAGAAAATGAGCAGTTCTTC

j_gene: TRBJ2-7
abundance: NA
d_gene: TRBD1
v_gene: TRBV7-9
CDR3aa: CASGQGATYEQYF
CDR3nt: TGTGCCAGTGGACAGGGGGCTACCTACGAGCAGTACTTC

j_gene: TRBJ2-3
abundance: NA
d_gene: NA
v_gene: TRBV5-1
CDR3aa: CASSFPSAGRGADTQYF
CDR3nt: TGCGCCAGCAGCTTCCCCAGCGCGGGCAGGGGAGCAGATACGCAGTATTTT

j_gene: TRBJ1-2
abundance: NA
d_gene: NA
v_gene: TRBV7-5
CDR3aa: CVRSEGGGKEGYTF
CDR3nt: TGTGTCAGAAGCGAGGGTGGAGGAAAGGAAGGCTACACCTTC

j_gene: TRBJ1-1
abundance: NA
d_gene: NA
v_gene: TRBV10-2
CDR3aa: CATKTVEAFF
CDR3nt: TGCGCCACCAAGACAGTCGAAGCTTTCTTT

j_gene: TRBJ2-5
abundance: NA
d_gene: NA
v_gene: TRBV5-4
CDR3aa: CASSSTASEMYQETQYF
CDR3nt: TGTGCCAGCAGCTCCACGGCTAGTGAAATGTACCAAGAGACCCAGTACTTC

j_gene: TRBJ1-2
abundance: NA
d_gene: NA
v_gene: TRBV11-2
CDR3aa: CASSSTGLDGYTF
CDR3nt: TGTGCCAGCAGCTCAACAGGGCTGGATGGCTACACCTTC

j_gene: TRBJ2-3
abundance: NA
d_gene: NA
v_gene: TRBV6-6
CDR3aa: CASSYWTLDTQYF
CDR3nt: TGTGCCAGCAGTTACTGGACTCTGGATACGCAGTATTTT

j_gene: TRBJ1-6
abundance: few
d_gene: TRBD1
v_gene: TRBV30
CDR3aa: CAWSLDRDASPLHF
CDR3nt: TGTGCCTGGAGTTTGGACAGGGATGCTTCACCCCTCCACTTT

j_gene: TRBJ2-2
abundance: NA
d_gene: NA
v_gene: TRBV6-5
CDR3aa: CASSYQVRSIGELFF
CDR3nt: TGTGCCAGCAGTTACCAGGTTCGCAGTATCGGGGAGCTGTTTTTT

j_gene: TRBJ2-4
abundance: NA
d_gene: NA
v_gene: TRBV25-1
CDR3aa: CASTWGGAAKNIQYF
CDR3nt: TGTGCCAGCACTTGGGGCGGGGCAGCCAAAAACATTCAGTACTTC

j_gene: TRBJ2-3
abundance: NA
d_gene: NA
v_gene: TRBV5-8
CDR3aa: CASSPGGLVDTQYF
CDR3nt: TGTGCCAGCAGTCCGGGGGGCCTGGTAGATACGCAGTATTTT

j_gene: TRBJ2-1
abundance: NA
d_gene: NA
v_gene: TRBV7-8
CDR3aa: CASSLASSFRDTQSSYNEQFF
CDR3nt: TGTGCCAGCAGCTTAGCATCAAGTTTCCGGGACACCCAGAGCTCCTACAATGAGCAGTTCTTC

j_gene: TRBJ2-7
abundance: NA
d_gene: NA
v_gene: TRBV7-2
CDR3aa: CASSLGPVYEQYF
CDR3nt: TGTGCCAGCAGCTTAGGGCCAGTCTACGAGCAGTACTTC

j_gene: TRBJ2-1
abundance: NA
d_gene: TRBD2
v_gene: TRBV11-3
CDR3aa: CASSLGASGGANEQFF
CDR3nt: TGTGCCAGCAGCTTAGGGGCTAGCGGGGGGGCAAATGAGCAGTTCTTC

j_gene: TRBJ1-2
abundance: NA
d_gene: NA
v_gene: TRBV27
CDR3aa: CASSRTEDLANYGYTF
CDR3nt: TGTGCCAGCAGTCGGACAGAGGATTTAGCTAACTATGGCTACACCTTC

j_gene: TRBJ2-3
abundance: NA
d_gene: TRBD2
v_gene: TRBV4-1
CDR3aa: CASSHGGVSTDTQYF
CDR3nt: TGCGCCAGCAGCCATGGGGGGGTTAGCACAGATACGCAGTATTTT

j_gene: TRBJ2-6
abundance: large
d_gene: NA
v_gene: TRBV5-1
CDR3aa: CASSPWTPGANVLTF
CDR3nt: TGCGCCAGCAGTCCGTGGACTCCTGGGGCCAACGTCCTGACTTTC

j_gene: TRBJ2-1
abundance: NA
d_gene: TRBD2
v_gene: TRBV2
CDR3aa: CASPSTSYEQFF
CDR3nt: TGTGCCAGCCCATCGACTAGCTATGAGCAGTTCTTC

j_gene: TRBJ1-1
abundance: once
d_gene: NA
v_gene: TRBV25-1
CDR3aa: CASSLGGGNTEAFF
CDR3nt: TGTGCCAGCAGTTTGGGAGGGGGAAACACTGAAGCTTTCTTT

j_gene: TRBJ1-2
abundance: NA
d_gene: TRBD1
v_gene: TRBV16
CDR3aa: CASSQSVSGQRYGYTF
CDR3nt: TGTGCCAGCAGCCAATCGGTTTCGGGACAGCGCTATGGCTACACCTTC

j_gene: TRBJ2-1
abundance: NA
d_gene: TRBD2
v_gene: TRBV6-5
CDR3aa: CASSSGTSIDEQFF
CDR3nt: TGTGCCAGCAGCTCCGGGACTAGTATCGATGAGCAGTTCTTC

j_gene: TRBJ1-2
abundance: NA
d_gene: NA
v_gene: TRBV5-1
CDR3aa: CASSFDGGLVYGYTF
CDR3nt: TGCGCCAGCAGCTTCGATGGAGGGTTGGTCTATGGCTACACCTTC

j_gene: TRBJ2-5
abundance: NA
d_gene: NA
v_gene: TRBV13
CDR3aa: CASSFGGAEGTQYF
CDR3nt: TGTGCCAGCAGCTTTGGGGGGGCGGAGGGGACCCAGTACTTC

j_gene: TRBJ1-1
abundance: NA
d_gene: NA
v_gene: TRBV5-1
CDR3aa: CASSSSSAGNTEAFF
CDR3nt: TGCGCCAGCAGCTCATCGTCCGCGGGGAACACTGAAGCTTTCTTT

j_gene: TRBJ2-3
abundance: NA
d_gene: TRBD1
v_gene: TRBV5-4
CDR3aa: CASSGTALGGTDTQYF
CDR3nt: TGTGCCAGCAGTGGGACAGCCCTAGGCGGCACAGATACGCAGTATTTT

j_gene: TRBJ1-2
abundance: once
d_gene: NA
v_gene: TRBV7-9
CDR3aa: CASSLVGGRANYGYTF
CDR3nt: TGTGCCAGCAGCTTAGTCGGTGGGAGGGCTAACTATGGCTACACCTTC

j_gene: TRBJ1-5
abundance: few
d_gene: NA
v_gene: TRBV9
CDR3aa: CASSSWGGPQHF
CDR3nt: TGTGCCAGCTCCTCTTGGGGGGGACCCCAGCATTTT

j_gene: TRBJ2-1
abundance: once
d_gene: NA
v_gene: TRBV4-3
CDR3aa: CASSQVSGHLEQFF
CDR3nt: TGCGCCAGCAGCCAAGTTTCGGGACACCTAGAGCAGTTCTTC

j_gene: TRBJ2-2
abundance: NA
d_gene: TRBD2
v_gene: TRBV4-1
CDR3aa: CASSQDPPWTSGSIGELFF
CDR3nt: TGCGCCAGCAGCCAAGATCCGCCCTGGACTAGCGGGAGTATCGGGGAGCTGTTTTTT

j_gene: TRBJ1-1
abundance: NA
d_gene: NA
v_gene: TRBV19
CDR3aa: CASSTVSRHAEAFF
CDR3nt: TGTGCCAGTAGTACAGTATCGCGACATGCTGAAGCTTTCTTT

j_gene: TRBJ2-3
abundance: NA
d_gene: NA
v_gene: TRBV4-1
CDR3aa: CASSQVGGGTDTQYF
CDR3nt: TGCGCCAGCAGCCAAGTTGGAGGGGGCACAGATACGCAGTATTTT

j_gene: TRBJ2-2
abundance: NA
d_gene: TRBD1
v_gene: TRBV4-2
CDR3aa: CASSQWIGQGVLVGELFF
CDR3nt: TGTGCCAGCAGCCAATGGATCGGACAGGGGGTCCTTGTAGGGGAGCTGTTTTTT

j_gene: TRBJ2-1
abundance: NA
d_gene: TRBD2
v_gene: TRBV6-6
CDR3aa: CASSASGGIDEQFF
CDR3nt: TGTGCCAGCAGCGCAAGCGGGGGAATAGATGAGCAGTTCTTC

j_gene: TRBJ1-5
abundance: NA
d_gene: NA
v_gene: TRBV6-1
CDR3aa: CASSAVSGSPVYSNQPQHF
CDR3nt: TGTGCCAGCAGTGCGGTTTCAGGGTCCCCTGTCTATAGCAATCAGCCCCAGCATTTT

j_gene: TRBJ1-3
abundance: once
d_gene: NA
v_gene: TRBV7-2
CDR3aa: CASSLALSGNTIYF
CDR3nt: TGTGCCAGCAGCTTAGCCCTCTCTGGAAACACCATATATTTT

j_gene: TRBJ2-1
abundance: NA
d_gene: NA
v_gene: TRBV4-3
CDR3aa: CASSRTANNEQFF
CDR3nt: TGCGCCAGCAGCCGCACAGCAAACAATGAGCAGTTCTTC

j_gene: TRBJ1-1
abundance: NA
d_gene: NA
v_gene: TRBV11-1
CDR3aa: CASTSPRQAASEAFF
CDR3nt: TGTGCCAGCACCTCCCCCCGCCAGGCCGCAAGTGAAGCTTTCTTT

j_gene: TRBJ1-3
abundance: NA
d_gene: NA
v_gene: TRBV10-3
CDR3aa: CAISEVQGGNTIYF
CDR3nt: TGTGCCATCAGTGAGGTCCAGGGAGGAAACACCATATATTTT